This T cell receptor (beta chain) came from a study of blood T cell repertoires in COVID-19. Study as a whole: PBMCs, B-cell-depleted T cells, or T cells were the source of the cDNA or gDNA that made up the material.

The authors' processing: Reference gene primer amplification in the assay estimated nucleated cell counts. This table comes from immunoSEQ multiplex PCR, and its TCRdb copy is limited to in-frame clones, with some not included. V and J calls plus clone size are reproduced from that table; the DNA served to infer D and trimming. The table lists about 200,000 clones, 80% to 85% of them singletons. The germline CDR1 and CDR2 sequences are MDHEN and SYDVKM. This CDR3 has 15 amino acids. The ends lost 7 bases at V and 5 bases at J; junction bases unmatched: 12. The V and J genes are TRBV28 and TRBJ1-1, with 8 bases lining up with TRBD1. The specimen sequenced was peripheral blood. This TCR derives from a human donor in a cohort sampled during active COVID-19. Here the CDR3 DNA reads TGTGCCAGCATGAGTATAAGGACAGGGTGGACTGAAGCTTTCTTT. Translation: CASMSIRTGWTEAFF.